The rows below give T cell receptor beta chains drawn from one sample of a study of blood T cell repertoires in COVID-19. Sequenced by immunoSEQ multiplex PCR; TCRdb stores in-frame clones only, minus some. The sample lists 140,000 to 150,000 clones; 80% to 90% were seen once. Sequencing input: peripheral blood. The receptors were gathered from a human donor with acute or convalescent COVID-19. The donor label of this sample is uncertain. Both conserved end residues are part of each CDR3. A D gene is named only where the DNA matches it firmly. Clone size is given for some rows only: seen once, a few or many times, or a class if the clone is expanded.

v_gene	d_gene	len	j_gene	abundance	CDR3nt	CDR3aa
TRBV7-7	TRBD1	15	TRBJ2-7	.	TGTGCTAGCAGCATAGGACAGGGGGTCTCCTACGAGCAGTACTTC	CASSIGQGVSYEQYF
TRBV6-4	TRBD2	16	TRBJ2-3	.	TGTGCCAGCAGTGAGAGCGGGAGGCTCGGAACAGATACGCAGTATTTT	CASSESGRLGTDTQYF
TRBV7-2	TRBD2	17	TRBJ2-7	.	TGTGCCAGCAGCTTAACTAGCGGGGGGCCCAAAACCTACGAGCAGTACTTC	CASSLTSGGPKTYEQYF
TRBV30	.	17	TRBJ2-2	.	TGTGCCTGGAGTGGAAAACCTACAGGGCTAAACACCGGGGAGCTGTTTTTT	CAWSGKPTGLNTGELFF
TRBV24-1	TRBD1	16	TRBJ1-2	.	TGTGCCACCAGTGATTCCGGGACAGGGGAGATCTATGGCTACACCTTC	CATSDSGTGEIYGYTF
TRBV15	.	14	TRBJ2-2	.	TGTGCCACCAGTAGTTCCGTAGTCACCGGGGAGCTGTTTTTT	CATSSSVVTGELFF
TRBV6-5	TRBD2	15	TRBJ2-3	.	TGTGCCAGCACTCGTCTAGGGCGGGGGACAGATACGCAGTATTTT	CASTRLGRGTDTQYF
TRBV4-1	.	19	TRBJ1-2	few	TGCGCCAGCAGCCAAGGAGCCGACAGGTTGGCGGGTTTGGGGTATGGCTACACCTTC	CASSQGADRLAGLGYGYTF
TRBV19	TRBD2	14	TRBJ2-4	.	TGTGCCAGCGCACCGACCGGGACTAGCGGGACTCAGTACTTC	CASAPTGTSGTQYF
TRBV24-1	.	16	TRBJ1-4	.	TGTGCCACCAGTGATCCCTTTCGGAGGCCCTTTGAAAAACTGTTTTTT	CATSDPFRRPFEKLFF
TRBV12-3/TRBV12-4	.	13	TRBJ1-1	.	TGTGCCAGCAGTTTAGAGGAGATATCTGAAGCTTTCTTT	CASSLEEISEAFF
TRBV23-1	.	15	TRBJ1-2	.	TGCGCCAGCAGTCAGTCTCCTCAGGGCGTCTATGGCTACACCTTC	CASSQSPQGVYGYTF
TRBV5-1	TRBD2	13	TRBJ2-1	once	TGCGCCAGCAGCCTAGGACTAGCGGGGGTTGCGTTCTTC	CASSLGLAGVAFF
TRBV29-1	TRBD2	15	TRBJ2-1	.	TGCAGCGTTGAGGGACGGCGGGGGGGCTACAATGAGCAGTTCTTC	CSVEGRRGGYNEQFF
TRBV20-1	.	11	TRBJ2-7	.	TGCAGTGCTAGAGATAAACTGGAGCAGTACTTC	CSARDKLEQYF
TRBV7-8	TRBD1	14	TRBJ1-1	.	TGTGCCAGCAGCTTTCAGGGGGCAAGGTACGCGGCTTTCTTT	CASSFQGARYAAFF
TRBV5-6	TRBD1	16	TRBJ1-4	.	TGTGCCAGCAGCTTACAAATCACAGGGGAGAGGGAAAAACTGTTTTTT	CASSLQITGEREKLFF
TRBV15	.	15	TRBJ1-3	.	TGTGCCACCAGCAGACGGGGGACCTCTGGAAACACCATATATTTT	CATSRRGTSGNTIYF
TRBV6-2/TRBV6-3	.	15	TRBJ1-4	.	TGTGCCAGCAGTTCGGGTGGAGCAACTAATGAAAAACTGTTTTTT	CASSSGGATNEKLFF
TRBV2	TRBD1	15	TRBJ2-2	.	TGTGCCAGCAGTATTAAGGGACAGGGGACCGGGGAGCTGTTTTTT	CASSIKGQGTGELFF
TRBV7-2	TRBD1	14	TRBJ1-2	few	TGTGCCAGCAGCCTAGACAGGGGGATGACTGGCTACACCTTC	CASSLDRGMTGYTF
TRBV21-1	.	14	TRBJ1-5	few	TGTGCCAGCAGCAAAGGTCGGAGCAATCAGCCCCAGCATTTT	CASSKGRSNQPQHF
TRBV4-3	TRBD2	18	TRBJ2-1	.	TGCGCCAGCACACCCGACGCGGGGGGGCTCCTTGGCTACAATGAGCAGTTCTTC	CASTPDAGGLLGYNEQFF
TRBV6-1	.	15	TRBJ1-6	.	TGTGCCAGCAGTGAAGCGGAGTCCGGTAATTCACCCCTCCACTTT	CASSEAESGNSPLHF
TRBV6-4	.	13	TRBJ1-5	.	TGTGCCAGCAGTGGGGAGGGAAGTCAGCCCCAGCATTTT	CASSGEGSQPQHF
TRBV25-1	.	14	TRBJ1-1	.	TGTGCCAGCAGTGAAGCGACAGGGAACACTGAAGCTTTCTTT	CASSEATGNTEAFF
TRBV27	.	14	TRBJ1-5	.	TGTGCCAGCAGCTCCAGTATACGCAATCAGCCCCAGCATTTT	CASSSSIRNQPQHF
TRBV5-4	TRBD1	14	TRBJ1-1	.	TGTGCCAGCAGCTTTGACAGGGGAAGCACTGAAGCTTTCTTT	CASSFDRGSTEAFF
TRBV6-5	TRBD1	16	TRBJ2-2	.	TGTGCCAGCAGTTACTACTCCGGGACAGGGGCCGGGGAGCTGTTTTTT	CASSYYSGTGAGELFF
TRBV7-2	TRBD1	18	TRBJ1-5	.	TGTGCCAGCAGCTTAGGACCCGGGACAGGGGGCTTTGGTCAGCCCCAGCATTTT	CASSLGPGTGGFGQPQHF
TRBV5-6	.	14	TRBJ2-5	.	TGTGCCAGCAGCTTTTTCCAGACAGAAGAGACCCAGTACTTC	CASSFFQTEETQYF
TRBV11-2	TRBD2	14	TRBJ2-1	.	TGTGCCAGCAGCTTCGGGGGGAACTACAATGAGCAGTTCTTC	CASSFGGNYNEQFF
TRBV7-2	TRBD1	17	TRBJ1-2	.	TGTGCCAGCAGCCCGGGTCGACCTCAGGGGGCGAACTATGGCTACACCTTC	CASSPGRPQGANYGYTF
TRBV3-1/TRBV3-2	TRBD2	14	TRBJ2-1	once	TGTGCCAGCAGAGGACTAGCGGGAGAAAATGAGCAGTTCTTC	CASRGLAGENEQFF
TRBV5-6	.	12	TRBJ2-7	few	TGTGCCAGCAGCTCGAGCTCCTACGAGCAGTACTTC	CASSSSSYEQYF
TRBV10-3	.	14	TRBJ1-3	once	TGTGCCATCAGTGGCCCGGGGACTGGAAACACCATATATTTT	CAISGPGTGNTIYF
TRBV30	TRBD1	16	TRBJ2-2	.	TGTGCCTGGAGTGTAGTAGGCAGGGGGCACGGCGGGGAGCTGTTTTTT	CAWSVVGRGHGGELFF
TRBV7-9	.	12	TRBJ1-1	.	TGTGCCAGCAGCTCTGCAGGGGTTTCGGCTTTCTTT	CASSSAGVSAFF
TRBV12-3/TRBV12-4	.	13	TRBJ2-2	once	TGTGCCAGCAGTTCACAGGGTCACGGGGAGCTGTTTTTT	CASSSQGHGELFF
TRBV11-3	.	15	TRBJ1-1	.	TGTGCCAGCAGCTTAGATGGTCCCCAGGGCACTGAAGCTTTCTTT	CASSLDGPQGTEAFF
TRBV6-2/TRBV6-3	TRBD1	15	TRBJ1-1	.	TGTGCCAGCAGTTCTCACGGACAGGGAGGCACTGAAGCTTTCTTT	CASSSHGQGGTEAFF